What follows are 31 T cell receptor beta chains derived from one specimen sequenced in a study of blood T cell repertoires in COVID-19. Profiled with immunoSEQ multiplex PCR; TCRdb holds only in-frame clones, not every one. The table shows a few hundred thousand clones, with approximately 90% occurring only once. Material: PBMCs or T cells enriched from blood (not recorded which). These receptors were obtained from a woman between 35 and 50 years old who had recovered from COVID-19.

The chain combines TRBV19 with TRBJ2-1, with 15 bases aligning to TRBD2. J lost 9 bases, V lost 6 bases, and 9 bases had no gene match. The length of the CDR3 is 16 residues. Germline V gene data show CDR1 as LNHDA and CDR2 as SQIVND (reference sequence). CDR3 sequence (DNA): TGTGCCAGTAGCAAGATTGGGACTAGCGGGAGGACTGAGCAGTTCTTC. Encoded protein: CASSKIGTSGRTEQFF.

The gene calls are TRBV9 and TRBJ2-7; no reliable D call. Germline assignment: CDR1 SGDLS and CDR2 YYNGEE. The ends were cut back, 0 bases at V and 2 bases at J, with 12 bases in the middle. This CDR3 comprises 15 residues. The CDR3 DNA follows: TGTGCCAGCAGCGTAGGGCAGGATTGGGCCTACGAGCAGTACTTC. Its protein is CASSVGQDWAYEQYF.

CDR3 DNA: TGTGCCAGTAGGATTATAACAGGGGAAGAGGGCTACACCTTC. Amino acids: CASRIITGEEGYTF. The chain recombines TRBV19 with TRBJ1-2, with 7 nucleotides matching TRBD1. CDR1 is LNHDA and CDR2 is SQIVND in the germline V gene (reference sequence). Trimming took 6 bases from V and 8 from J; bases not matched to a gene: 12. The CDR3 runs 14 residues.

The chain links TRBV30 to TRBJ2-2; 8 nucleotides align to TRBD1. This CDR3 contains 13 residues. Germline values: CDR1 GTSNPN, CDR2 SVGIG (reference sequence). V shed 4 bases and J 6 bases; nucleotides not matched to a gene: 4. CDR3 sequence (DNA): TGTGCCTGGACAGGGGGCTATGCCGGGGAGCTGTTTTTT. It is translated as CAWTGGYAGELFF.

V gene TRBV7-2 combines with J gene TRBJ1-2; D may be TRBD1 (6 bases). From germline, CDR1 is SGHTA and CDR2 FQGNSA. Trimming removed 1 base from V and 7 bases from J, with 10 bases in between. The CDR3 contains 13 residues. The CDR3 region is CASSLVEGVGYTF. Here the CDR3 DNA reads TGTGCCAGCAGCTTAGTAGAGGGGGTTGGCTACACCTTC.

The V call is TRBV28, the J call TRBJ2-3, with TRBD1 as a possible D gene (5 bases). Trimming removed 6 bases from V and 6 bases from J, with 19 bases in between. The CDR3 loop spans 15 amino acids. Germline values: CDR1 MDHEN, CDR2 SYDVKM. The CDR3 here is CASSWGSSPGDTQYF. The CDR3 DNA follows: TGTGCCAGCAGCTGGGGCTCCTCTCCCGGGGATACGCAGTATTTT.

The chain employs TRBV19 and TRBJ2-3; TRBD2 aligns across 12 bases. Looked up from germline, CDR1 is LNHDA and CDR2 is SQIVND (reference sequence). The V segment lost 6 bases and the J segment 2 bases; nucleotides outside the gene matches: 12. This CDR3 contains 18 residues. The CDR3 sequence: CASSPTRLAGGITDTQYF. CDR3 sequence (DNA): TGTGCCAGTAGCCCCACCCGCCTAGCGGGAGGGATCACAGATACGCAGTATTTT. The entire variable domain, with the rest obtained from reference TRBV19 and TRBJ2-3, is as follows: DGGITQSPKYLFRKEGQNVTLSCEQNLNHDAMYWYRQDPGQGLRLIYYSQIVNDFQKGDIAEGYSVSREKKESFPLTVTSAQKNPTAFYLCASSPTRLAGGITDTQYFGPGTRLTVL.

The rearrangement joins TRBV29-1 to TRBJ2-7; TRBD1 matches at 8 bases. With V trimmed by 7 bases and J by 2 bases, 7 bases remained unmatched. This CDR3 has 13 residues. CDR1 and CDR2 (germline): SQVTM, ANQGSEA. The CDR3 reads CSAVGQETYEQYF. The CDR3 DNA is TGCAGCGCCGTGGGACAGGAGACCTACGAGCAGTACTTC.

The CDR3 reads CASRSGQGDNEQFF. The CDR3 region has the DNA TGTGCAAGTCGCTCGGGACAGGGGGACAATGAGCAGTTCTTC. The chain combines TRBV12-2 with TRBJ2-1; the table's D call, TRBD1, was not checked against the DNA. TRBV12-2 is a known pseudogene. The CDR3 contains 14 residues.

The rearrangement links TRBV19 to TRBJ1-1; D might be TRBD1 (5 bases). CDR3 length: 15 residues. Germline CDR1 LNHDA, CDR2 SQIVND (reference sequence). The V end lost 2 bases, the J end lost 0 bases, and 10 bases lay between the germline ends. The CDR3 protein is CASSIRGTLNTEAFF. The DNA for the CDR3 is TGTGCCAGTAGTATACGCGGGACCTTGAACACTGAAGCTTTCTTT.

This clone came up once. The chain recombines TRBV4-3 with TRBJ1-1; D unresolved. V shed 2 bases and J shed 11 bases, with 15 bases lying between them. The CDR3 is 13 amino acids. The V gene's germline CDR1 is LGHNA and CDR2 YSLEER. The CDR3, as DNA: TGCGCCAGCAGCCAAACCATCAGCGTCTATGCTTTCTTT. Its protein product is CASSQTISVYAFF.

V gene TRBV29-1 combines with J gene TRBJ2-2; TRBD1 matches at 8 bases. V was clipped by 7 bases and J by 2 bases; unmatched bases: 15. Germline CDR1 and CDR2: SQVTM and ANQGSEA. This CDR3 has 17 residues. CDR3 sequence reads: CSAVGQGRRLNTGELFF. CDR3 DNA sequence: TGCAGCGCTGTCGGACAGGGCAGACGACTTAACACCGGGGAGCTGTTTTTT.

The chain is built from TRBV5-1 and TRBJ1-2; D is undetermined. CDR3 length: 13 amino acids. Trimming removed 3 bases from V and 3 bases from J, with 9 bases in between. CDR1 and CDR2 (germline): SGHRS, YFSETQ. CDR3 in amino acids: CASSSGSDYGYTF. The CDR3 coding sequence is TGCGCCAGCAGCTCGGGGTCAGACTATGGCTACACCTTC.

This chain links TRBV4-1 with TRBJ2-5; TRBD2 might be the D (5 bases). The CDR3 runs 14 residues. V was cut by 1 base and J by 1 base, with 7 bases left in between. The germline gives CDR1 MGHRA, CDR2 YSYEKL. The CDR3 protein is CASSQGAGQETQYF. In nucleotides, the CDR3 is TGCGCCAGCAGCCAAGGGGCGGGCCAAGAGACCCAGTACTTC.

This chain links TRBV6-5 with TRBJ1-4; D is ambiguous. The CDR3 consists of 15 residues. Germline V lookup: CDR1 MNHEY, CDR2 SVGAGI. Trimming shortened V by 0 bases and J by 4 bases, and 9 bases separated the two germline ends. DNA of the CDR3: TGTGCCAGCAGTTACTCGCGCGGGTTTAATGAAAAACTGTTTTTT. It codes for CASSYSRGFNEKLFF.

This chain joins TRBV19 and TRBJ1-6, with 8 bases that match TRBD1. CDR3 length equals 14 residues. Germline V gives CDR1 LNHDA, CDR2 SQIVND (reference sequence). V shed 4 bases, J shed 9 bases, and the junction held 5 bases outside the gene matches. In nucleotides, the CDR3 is TGTGCCAGTAGTACGGACAGGGTTACTTCACCCCTCCACTTT. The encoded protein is CASSTDRVTSPLHF.

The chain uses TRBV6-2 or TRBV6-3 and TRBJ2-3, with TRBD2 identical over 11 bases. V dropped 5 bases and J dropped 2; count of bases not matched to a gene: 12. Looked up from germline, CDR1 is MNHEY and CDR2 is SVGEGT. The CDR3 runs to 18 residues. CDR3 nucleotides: TGTGCCAGCAGTCCAGGGGGTAGCGGGAGGGAGTACACAGATACGCAGTATTTT. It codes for CASSPGGSGREYTDTQYF.

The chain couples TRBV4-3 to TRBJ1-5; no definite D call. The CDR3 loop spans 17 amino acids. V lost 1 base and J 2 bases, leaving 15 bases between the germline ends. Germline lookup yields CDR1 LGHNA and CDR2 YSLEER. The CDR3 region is CASSQVVARAGNQPQHF. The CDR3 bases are TGCGCCAGCAGCCAAGTGGTAGCCCGCGCGGGCAATCAGCCCCAGCATTTT.

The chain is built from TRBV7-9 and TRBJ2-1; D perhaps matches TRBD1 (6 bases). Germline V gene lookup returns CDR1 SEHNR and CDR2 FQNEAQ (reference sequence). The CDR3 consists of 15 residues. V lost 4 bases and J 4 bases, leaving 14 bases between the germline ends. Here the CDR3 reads CASSSRDKNYNEQFF. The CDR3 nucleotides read TGTGCCAGCAGCTCCCGGGACAAAAATTACAATGAGCAGTTCTTC.

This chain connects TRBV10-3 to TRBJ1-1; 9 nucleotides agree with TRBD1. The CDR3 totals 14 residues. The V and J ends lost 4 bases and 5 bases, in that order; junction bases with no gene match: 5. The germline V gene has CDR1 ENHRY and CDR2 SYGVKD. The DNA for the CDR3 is TGTGCCATCAGTGGAGGACAGGGGTGGACTGAAGCTTTCTTT. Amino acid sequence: CAISGGQGWTEAFF.

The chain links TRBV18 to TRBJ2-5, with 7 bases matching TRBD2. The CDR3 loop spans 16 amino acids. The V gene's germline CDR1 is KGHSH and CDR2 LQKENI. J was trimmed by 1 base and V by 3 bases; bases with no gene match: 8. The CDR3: CASSPRAGTSQETQYF. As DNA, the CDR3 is TGTGCCAGCTCACCTCGAGCGGGAACTTCCCAAGAGACCCAGTACTTC.

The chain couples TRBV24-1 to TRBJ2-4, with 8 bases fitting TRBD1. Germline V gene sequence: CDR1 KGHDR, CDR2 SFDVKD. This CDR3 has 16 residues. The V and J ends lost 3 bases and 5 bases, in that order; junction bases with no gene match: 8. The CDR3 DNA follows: TGTGCCACCAGTGATCCCCAAGCGGACAGGGAAAACATTCAGTACTTC. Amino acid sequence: CATSDPQADRENIQYF.

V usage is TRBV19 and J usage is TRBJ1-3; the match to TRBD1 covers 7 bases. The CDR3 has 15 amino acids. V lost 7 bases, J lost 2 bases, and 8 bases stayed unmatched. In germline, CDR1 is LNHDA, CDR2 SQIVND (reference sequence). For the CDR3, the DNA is TGTGCCAGTACCGAGGGACAGTTCGCTGGAAACACCATATATTTT. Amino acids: CASTEGQFAGNTIYF.

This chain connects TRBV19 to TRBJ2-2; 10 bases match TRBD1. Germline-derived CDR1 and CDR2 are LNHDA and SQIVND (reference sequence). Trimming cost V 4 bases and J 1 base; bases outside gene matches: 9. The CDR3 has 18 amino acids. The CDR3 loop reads CASSTAFRDRGNTGELFF. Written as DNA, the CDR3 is TGTGCCAGTAGTACCGCTTTTAGGGACAGGGGGAACACCGGGGAGCTGTTTTTT.

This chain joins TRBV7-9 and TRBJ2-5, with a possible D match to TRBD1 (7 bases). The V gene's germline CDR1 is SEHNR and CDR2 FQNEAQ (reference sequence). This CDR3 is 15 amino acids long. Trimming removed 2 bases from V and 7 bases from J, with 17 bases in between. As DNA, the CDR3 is TGTGCCAGCAGCTTATGGGAACAGGGGAGGCGGACCCAGTACTTC. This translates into CASSLWEQGRRTQYF.

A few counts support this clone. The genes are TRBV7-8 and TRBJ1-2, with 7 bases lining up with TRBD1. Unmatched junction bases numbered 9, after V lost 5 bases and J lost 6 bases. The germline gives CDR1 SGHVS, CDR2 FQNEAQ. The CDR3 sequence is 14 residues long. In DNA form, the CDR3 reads TGTGCCAGCAGCCACAACCCGCAGGGGGATGGCTACACCTTC. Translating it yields CASSHNPQGDGYTF.

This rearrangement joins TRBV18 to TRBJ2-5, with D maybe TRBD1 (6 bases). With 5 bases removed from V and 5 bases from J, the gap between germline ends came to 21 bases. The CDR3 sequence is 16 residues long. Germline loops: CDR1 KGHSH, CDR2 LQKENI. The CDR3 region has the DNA TGTGCCAGCTCAGCCCGCAGTAGACAGGCTACGGAGACCCAGTACTTC. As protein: CASSARSRQATETQYF.

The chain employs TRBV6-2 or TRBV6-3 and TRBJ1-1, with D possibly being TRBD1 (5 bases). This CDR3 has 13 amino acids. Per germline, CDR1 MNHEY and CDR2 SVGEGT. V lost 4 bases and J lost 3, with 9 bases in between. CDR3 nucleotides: TGTGCCAGCAGTTTGCGGGGGGACACTGAAGCTTTCTTT. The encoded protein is CASSLRGDTEAFF.

CDR3 DNA: TGTGCCACCAGCAGACTAGCGACGGGTCTCGCTGAAGCTTTCTTT. This gives the protein CATSRLATGLAEAFF. V and J are TRBV15 and TRBJ1-1, with no clear D. This CDR3 region has 15 residues. V was shortened by 2 bases and J by 6 bases, with 16 bases between the two germline ends. Germline CDR1 LNHNV, CDR2 YYDKDF (reference sequence).

CDR3 sequence (DNA): TGTGCCAGCAGCGTTTCCCTCTATGGCTACACCTTC. This gives the protein CASSVSLYGYTF. The chain has TRBV9 and TRBJ1-2; D remains unclear. The CDR3 extends over 12 amino acids. The V gene lost 2 bases and the J gene lost 4 bases, with 6 bases spanning the gap. Germline values: CDR1 SGDLS, CDR2 YYNGEE.

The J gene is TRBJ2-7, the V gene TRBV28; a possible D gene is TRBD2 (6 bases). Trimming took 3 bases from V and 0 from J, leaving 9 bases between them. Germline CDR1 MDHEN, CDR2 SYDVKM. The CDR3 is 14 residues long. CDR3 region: CASSLEGSSYEQYF. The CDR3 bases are TGTGCCAGCAGTTTGGAGGGGAGCTCCTACGAGCAGTACTTC.